This passage covers 22 T cell receptor beta chains from one sample sequenced in a study of blood T cell repertoires in COVID-19. Here immunoSEQ multiplex PCR was the method, and the copy in TCRdb shows in-frame clones only, minus some. Of hundreds of thousands of clones listed, roughly 88% were seen once; the top ten hold 1.4%. The sample was PBMCs or T cells enriched from blood (not recorded which). The receptors originated from a young woman who had been exposed to COVID-19.

The chain uses TRBV2 and TRBJ2-5; TRBD2 matches at 10 bases. Germline V gene data show CDR1 as SNHLY and CDR2 as FYNNEI. CDR3 length: 15 residues. The junction had 9 bases not matched to a gene; V was cut back by 7 bases and J by 4 bases. CDR3 loop: CASKSGGARGETQYF. The CDR3 DNA follows: TGTGCCAGCAAGAGCGGGGGGGCTCGAGGAGAGACCCAGTACTTC.

The rearrangement joins TRBV5-1 to TRBJ1-5; 9 bases fit TRBD1. The trim removed 1 base at V and 4 bases at J, leaving 3 bases unmatched. The CDR3 has 15 amino acids. The germline gives CDR1 SGHRS, CDR2 YFSETQ. CDR3 sequence: CASSLSGQGNQPQHF. For the CDR3, the DNA is TGCGCCAGCAGCTTGTCCGGACAGGGGAATCAGCCCCAGCATTTT. Together with reference TRBV5-1 and TRBJ1-5, the CDR3 gives the full variable domain: KAGVTQTPRYLIKTRGQQVTLSCSPISGHRSVSWYQQTPGQGLQFLFEYFSETQRNKGNFPGRFSGRQFSNSRSEMNVSTLELGDSALYLCASSLSGQGNQPQHFGDGTRLSIL.

This chain joins TRBV15 and TRBJ2-3; D not resolved. Trimming stripped 1 base from V and 4 bases from J, with 12 bases between. The CDR3 extends over 15 amino acids. From germline, CDR1 is LNHNV and CDR2 YYDKDF (reference sequence). The CDR3 is CATSRVIGAADTQYF. Here the CDR3 DNA reads TGTGCCACCAGCAGAGTTATCGGAGCCGCAGATACGCAGTATTTT.

This rearrangement joins TRBV7-2 to TRBJ2-7, with 7 bases aligning to TRBD2. V lost 5 bases to trimming and J lost 3 bases; unmatched junction nucleotides: 7. CDR1 and CDR2 (germline): SGHTA, FQGNSA. The CDR3 sequence is 14 residues long. CDR3 bases: TGTGCCAGCAGCCGCTCGGGGAGGGACTACGAGCAGTACTTC. Protein: CASSRSGRDYEQYF. The whole variable domain, remainder taken from reference TRBV7-2 and TRBJ2-7, is GAGVSQSPSNKVTEKGKDVELRCDPISGHTALYWYRQSLGQGLEFLIYFQGNSAPDKSGLPSDRFSAERTGGSVSTLTIQRTQQEDSAVYLCASSRSGRDYEQYFGPGTRLTVT.

The rearrangement uses TRBV24-1 and TRBJ2-7, with D maybe TRBD1 (6 bases). Looked up from germline, CDR1 is KGHDR and CDR2 is SFDVKD. Trimming shortened V by 12 bases and J by 3 bases, and 26 bases separated the two germline ends. The CDR3 extends over 16 amino acids. The CDR3: CAATFVSGTRDYEQYF. The CDR3 region has the DNA TGTGCCGCGACCTTTGTTTCCGGGACAAGGGACTACGAGCAGTACTTC.

CDR3 sequence: CASRARTGLAGGKTQYF. In DNA, the CDR3 is TGTGCCAGCAGGGCCCGCACGGGACTAGCGGGGGGAAAGACCCAGTACTTC. V and J are TRBV28 and TRBJ2-5; 15 bases are shared with TRBD2. The CDR3 spans 17 residues. The germline V gene has CDR1 MDHEN and CDR2 SYDVKM. V gave up 6 bases and J gave up 6 bases; unmatched junction bases: 11.

The rearrangement links TRBV5-6 to TRBJ2-2; D possibly corresponds to TRBD1 (5 bases). V lost 0 bases and J 4 bases, leaving 10 bases between the germline ends. Germline V gives CDR1 SGHDT, CDR2 YYEEEE. The CDR3 is 15 amino acids. The CDR3 DNA sequence: TGTGCCAGCAGCTTGGGTGGACAAACCACCGGGGAGCTGTTTTTT. Residues: CASSLGGQTTGELFF.

As to this clone: The sample carries other DNA sequences with the same CDR3. This chain uses TRBV19 with TRBJ2-3, with 14 bases matching TRBD2. The CDR3 covers 15 residues. CDR1 LNHDA and CDR2 SQIVND come from the germline V gene (reference sequence). The trim removed 4 bases at V and 4 bases at J, leaving 1 base unmatched. The CDR3 region is CASSRLAGGPDTQYF. CDR3 nucleotides: TGTGCCAGTAGTAGACTAGCGGGAGGGCCAGATACGCAGTATTTT.

The rearrangement uses TRBV6-2 or TRBV6-3 and TRBJ2-3; 9 bases match TRBD1. Trimming took 2 bases from V and 2 from J; bases not matched to a gene: 5. Germline V CDR1 and CDR2: MNHEY, SVGEGT. This CDR3 is 16 amino acids long. CDR3 sequence: CASSYGGTGSTDTQYF. The DNA for the CDR3 is TGTGCCAGCAGTTACGGGGGGACAGGGTCCACAGATACGCAGTATTTT.

The J gene is TRBJ2-5, the V gene TRBV10-3, with 10 bases matching TRBD2. The V and J ends lost 0 bases and 1 base, in that order; junction bases with no gene match: 5. The germline V gene encodes CDR1 ENHRY and CDR2 SYGVKD. The CDR3 has 17 amino acids. CDR3 sequence reads: CAISESWLAGAQETQYF. DNA for the CDR3: TGTGCCATCAGTGAGTCGTGGCTAGCGGGGGCCCAAGAGACCCAGTACTTC.

The chain combines TRBV29-1 with TRBJ1-1; D uncertain. There are 16 residues in the CDR3. Germline V gene sequence: CDR1 SQVTM, CDR2 ANQGSEA. The V gene lost 0 bases and the J gene lost 1 base, with 15 bases spanning the gap. The CDR3 bases are TGCAGCGTTGAAGATCGGGGTGGGGAGCGGAACACTGAAGCTTTCTTT. Translating gives CSVEDRGGERNTEAFF.

V and J are TRBV4-1 and TRBJ1-1; D gene uncertain. Germline V gives CDR1 MGHRA, CDR2 YSYEKL. CDR3 length: 15 amino acids. Trimming shortened V by 2 bases and J by 0 bases, and 10 bases separated the two germline ends. CDR3 nucleotides: TGCGCCAGCAGCCAACTTCCGGTCATGAACACTGAAGCTTTCTTT. Protein: CASSQLPVMNTEAFF.

The chain couples TRBV4-2 to TRBJ2-7; 7 positions agree with TRBD1. CDR3 size: 13 residues. V lost 4 bases and J lost 1; bases outside the gene matches: 1. Per germline, CDR1 LGHNA and CDR2 YNFKEQ. The CDR3 region has the DNA TGTGCCAGCAGCCCGGGACAGTCCTACGAGCAGTACTTC. The encoded protein is CASSPGQSYEQYF.

The genes are TRBV7-2 and TRBJ1-5; D not certain. The CDR3 extends over 13 amino acids. Trimming took 1 base from V and 7 from J, leaving 8 bases between them. The germline V gene has CDR1 SGHTA and CDR2 FQGNSA. Written as DNA, the CDR3 is TGTGCCAGCAGCTTAGTGTCCCAACAGCCCCAGCATTTT. It is translated as CASSLVSQQPQHF.

The chain is built from TRBV19 and TRBJ2-7; 11 bases are shared with TRBD1. The length of the CDR3 is 16 residues. J lost 0 bases, V lost 6 bases, and 7 bases had no gene match. The germline V gene has CDR1 LNHDA and CDR2 SQIVND (reference sequence). In nucleotides, the CDR3 is TGTGCCAGTAGCCCGGACAGGGGGCAAGGCTCCTACGAGCAGTACTTC. Encoded protein: CASSPDRGQGSYEQYF.

The chain has TRBV19 and TRBJ1-2; tentatively, D is TRBD1 (6 bases). Germline V gives CDR1 LNHDA, CDR2 SQIVND (reference sequence). The CDR3 contains 15 residues. V gave up 3 bases and J gave up 4 bases, with 15 bases separating them. The CDR3 nucleotides are TGTGCCAGTAGTATGGAGGACAGCGCCTTCTATGGCTACACCTTC. Residues: CASSMEDSAFYGYTF. The full variable domain, rest sourced from reference TRBV19 and TRBJ1-2, is DGGITQSPKYLFRKEGQNVTLSCEQNLNHDAMYWYRQDPGQGLRLIYYSQIVNDFQKGDIAEGYSVSREKKESFPLTVTSAQKNPTAFYLCASSMEDSAFYGYTFGSGTRLTVV.

The CDR3: CASSPSGGKNEKLFF. The CDR3 coding sequence is TGTGCCAGCAGTCCTTCAGGGGGTAAGAATGAAAAACTGTTTTTT. V usage is TRBV28 and J usage is TRBJ1-4; TRBD1 matches 7 bases. Trimming removed 5 bases from V and 5 bases from J; junction bases left unmatched: 8. CDR3 length equals 15 residues. Germline CDR1 reads MDHEN; CDR2 reads SYDVKM.

This sequence joins TRBV18 and TRBJ2-7; D perhaps matches TRBD1 (7 bases). The CDR3 runs to 15 residues. Germline V gene lookup returns CDR1 KGHSH and CDR2 LQKENI. V lost 4 bases and J lost 2, with 15 bases in between. The CDR3 loop reads CASSLGAGGPYEQYF. As DNA, the CDR3 is TGTGCCAGCTCACTGGGAGCAGGGGGGCCCTACGAGCAGTACTTC.

V usage is TRBV15 and J usage is TRBJ2-7; 12 nucleotides match TRBD1. CDR1 is LNHNV and CDR2 is YYDKDF in the germline V gene (reference sequence). CDR3 length equals 20 residues. With 3 bases clipped from V and 0 bases from J, the junction kept 15 bases outside the gene matches. CDR3 nucleotide sequence: TGTGCCACCAGCAGTCGTACCGGGACAGGGGGCTACCATTTCTCCTACGAGCAGTACTTC. Its protein is CATSSRTGTGGYHFSYEQYF.

This chain connects TRBV29-1 to TRBJ2-5; 7 bases are a match to TRBD2. The ends lost 4 bases at V and 5 bases at J; junction bases unmatched: 10. Per the germline V gene, CDR1 is SQVTM and CDR2 is ANQGSEA. The CDR3 has 14 residues. The CDR3: CSVAFGGRQETQYF. The DNA for the CDR3 is TGCAGCGTTGCCTTCGGGGGGAGGCAGGAGACCCAGTACTTC.

V is TRBV28 and J is TRBJ1-5; possible D gene TRBD1, 6 bases. Deletions cut 5 bases from V and 5 bases from J, with 13 bases between. CDR1 is MDHEN, CDR2 SYDVKM, per germline. The CDR3 runs to 14 residues. The CDR3 here is CASSATQGYQPQHF. As DNA, the CDR3 is TGTGCCAGCAGTGCCACACAGGGCTATCAGCCCCAGCATTTT.

The chain carries TRBV20-1 and TRBJ1-2; tentative D call: TRBD1 (5 bases). The V end was cut by 6 bases, the J end by 8 bases, with 10 bases between. The CDR3 consists of 10 residues. From germline, CDR1 is DFQATT and CDR2 SNEGSKA (reference sequence). CDR3: CSAGGDGYTF. Written as DNA, the CDR3 is TGCAGTGCAGGCGGGGACGGCTACACCTTC.